This paragraph reports one T cell receptor beta chain. Germline assignment: CDR1 SGHTA and CDR2 FQGTGA. The length of the CDR3 is 16 residues. V was clipped by 2 bases and J by 2 bases, with 15 bases between them. The table came from immunoSEQ multiplex PCR; TCRdb's copy has only in-frame clones and leaves some out. This table holds around 480,000 clones, approximately 88% found once. The data stem from a study of blood T cell repertoires in COVID-19. Study-wide context: T cells, B-cell-depleted T cells, or PBMCs provided the cDNA or gDNA that served as material.

Sequenced sample: peripheral blood. This TCR came from a woman aged 45-65 years with COVID-19, enrolled during active disease. V is TRBV7-3 and J is TRBJ1-1, with a tentative D call TRBD1 (5 bases). CDR3 protein: CASSLVPGGGNTEAFF. CDR3 coding DNA: TGTGCCAGCAGCTTAGTCCCCGGGGGAGGTAACACTGAAGCTTTCTTT. The complete variable domain, with remaining parts taken from reference TRBV7-3 and TRBJ1-1, reads GAGVSQTPSNKVTEKGKYVELRCDPISGHTALYWYRQSLGQGPEFLIYFQGTGAADDSGLPNDRFFAVRPEGSVSTLKIQRTERGDSAVYLCASSLVPGGGNTEAFFGQGTRLTVV.